What follows describes a single T cell receptor (beta chain). The RNA input was roughly 0.45 to 1 ug, and it was reverse transcribed with random hexamers. TCRdb re-called the immunoSEQ multiplex PCR reads through MiXCR, storing one row per CDR3 protein. The data show around 160,000 distinct CDR3 sequences, just under 95% seen once. The data were taken from a study of CD8 T cells in Susac syndrome. Trimming pared 3 bases from V and 5 bases from J, leaving 10 bases between. The CDR3 is 13 residues long. CDR1 is MNHNY, CDR2 SVGAGI, per germline (reference sequence). Blood CD8+ and CD4+ T cells underwent high-throughput TCR beta sequencing. The authors negatively isolated CD8+ and CD4+ T cells and FACS-enriched TEMRA cells.

The V call is TRBV6-6, the J call TRBJ2-5, with a weak D call TRBD2 (6 bases). Sequenced material: CD4+ T cells from PBMCs. The clonotype originates from a human donor in good health. CDR3 DNA: TGTGCCAGCAGTTATCGGGGGAGGGAGACCCAGTACTTC. It encodes CASSYRGRETQYF.